These T cell receptor beta chains were read from a single sample in a study of T cell responses to AZD1222 COVID-19 vaccine. Sequencing was performed with immunoSEQ multiplex PCR; in TCRdb, only in-frame clones are kept and a portion is missing. The profile shows 130,000 or so clones, 70% to 90% of them singletons. This sample comprised peripheral blood, obtained on day 0 of AZD1222 vaccination. All receptors derive from an adult in good health. CDR3s include the opening cysteine and the closing phenylalanine or tryptophan. The D gene is left open where the match is weak. Rows give clone size only sometimes, using once, few, many, or a class for an expanded clone.

clone_size cdr3_length j_call d_call v_call cdr3_nt cdr3_aa
- 14 TRBJ1-5 - TRBV6-6 TGTGCCAGCAGTTACCGGGGAAGCAATCAGCCCCAGCATTTT CASSYRGSNQPQHF
- 16 TRBJ2-1 TRBD2 TRBV5-1 TGCGCCAGCAGCGTTTCTAGCGGGAGAACCTACAATGAGCAGTTCTTC CASSVSSGRTYNEQFF
- 13 TRBJ1-1 - TRBV28 TGTGCCAGCAGGTTGACGGGGAACACTGAAGCTTTCTTT CASRLTGNTEAFF
- 14 TRBJ1-1 - TRBV12-5 TGTGCTAGTGGTTTGGTACCGGTGAACACTGAAGCTTTCTTT CASGLVPVNTEAFF
- 15 TRBJ1-1 - TRBV29-1 TGCAGCGTTGAAGGGATGGCCCAAGGGAACACTGAAGCTTTCTTT CSVEGMAQGNTEAFF
- 12 TRBJ2-7 - TRBV12-3/TRBV12-4 TGTGCCAGCAGTTTTGTGGAGGACGAGCAGTACTTC CASSFVEDEQYF
- 14 TRBJ1-3 - TRBV27 TGTGCCAGCATGCGATGGGGATCTGGAAACACCATATATTTT CASMRWGSGNTIYF
- 14 TRBJ1-1 - TRBV28 TGTGCCAGCAGTTTCCCCCTCTTGAACACTGAAGCTTTCTTT CASSFPLLNTEAFF
- 15 TRBJ1-1 - TRBV7-3 TGTGCCAGCAGCTTAACCCCAGGGGCGAACACTGAAGCTTTCTTT CASSLTPGANTEAFF
- 15 TRBJ1-2 - TRBV4-2 TGTGCCAGCAGCCAAGAGGACCCAGGGTTGGATGGCTACACCTTC CASSQEDPGLDGYTF
- 13 TRBJ1-5 - TRBV12-3/TRBV12-4 TGTGCCAGCAGTTTCCCGGGACTCCTTCCCCAGCATTTT CASSFPGLLPQHF
once 16 TRBJ1-5 - TRBV7-9 TGTGCCAGCAGCTACGGGGTGGGCGAGGGCAATCAGCCCCAGCATTTT CASSYGVGEGNQPQHF
- 14 TRBJ1-3 - TRBV2 TGTGCCAGCAGTGCAGGGAGTTCAGGAAACACCATATATTTT CASSAGSSGNTIYF
- 13 TRBJ2-7 - TRBV2 TGTGTCAGCAGTAGGACAGCCATGGGCGAGCAGTACTTC CVSSRTAMGEQYF
once 12 TRBJ1-2 - TRBV18 TGTGCCAGCTCAGACAGGCCCTATGGCTACACCTTC CASSDRPYGYTF
- 13 TRBJ1-1 - TRBV18 TGTGCCAGCTCACCATCGACCCCCACTGAAGCTTTCTTT CASSPSTPTEAFF
- 13 TRBJ1-4 - TRBV12-3/TRBV12-4 TGTGCCAGCAGTTTCGTAACTAATGAAAAACTGTTTTTT CASSFVTNEKLFF
- 15 TRBJ1-1 - TRBV6-5 TGTGCCAGCAGTTACTTGCCACAGGTTAACACTGAAGCTTTCTTT CASSYLPQVNTEAFF
- 11 TRBJ1-2 TRBD1 TRBV3-1/TRBV3-2 TGTGCCAGCAGCCTCGGGACAGGGAACACCTTC CASSLGTGNTF
- 15 TRBJ2-7 TRBD2 TRBV5-1 TGCGCCAGCAGCCTGGGGACTAGCGGGGTAGACGAGCAGTACTTC CASSLGTSGVDEQYF
- 15 TRBJ2-1 - TRBV9 TGTGCCAGCAGTCCTCCTCCAGGGGGGCACAATGAGCAGTTCTTC CASSPPPGGHNEQFF
- 15 TRBJ2-2 - TRBV7-6 TGTGCCAGCAGCTTAGATCGGGGATCGACCGGGGAGCTGTTTTTT CASSLDRGSTGELFF
- 14 TRBJ2-5 - TRBV6-5 TGTGCCAGCAGTAACATTAGACCTCAAGAGACCCAGTACTTC CASSNIRPQETQYF
- 15 TRBJ1-2 TRBD1 TRBV7-2 TGTGCCAGCAGCTTAGAACCCGCCGCAGGGGGTGGCTACACCTTC CASSLEPAAGGGYTF
- 11 TRBJ2-3 - TRBV12-3/TRBV12-4 TGTGCCAGCAGTTATTTAGATACGCAGTATTTT CASSYLDTQYF
- 13 TRBJ1-2 - TRBV12-3/TRBV12-4 TGTGCCAGCAGCCTACTAGACGGCTATGGCTACACCTTC CASSLLDGYGYTF
- 15 TRBJ1-1 TRBD1 TRBV19 TGTGCCAGTAGTATGGGGACAGTTCTTGGAAAAGAAGCTTTCTTT CASSMGTVLGKEAFF
- 11 TRBJ2-1 - TRBV11-3 TGTGCCAGCAGCTCTAACAATGAGCAGTTCTTC CASSSNNEQFF
- 18 TRBJ1-2 - TRBV28 TGTGCCAGCAGAGCTCGTCGGTGGAGTGGGGACACTAACTATGGCTACACCTTC CASRARRWSGDTNYGYTF
- 15 TRBJ1-4 - TRBV3-1/TRBV3-2 TGTGCCAGCAGCCAAGGGGGCAGAAGAAATGAAAAACTGTTTTTT CASSQGGRRNEKLFF
- 15 TRBJ2-3 - TRBV5-1 TGCGCCAGCAGCTTGGGACTATCCAGCACAGATACGCAGTATTTT CASSLGLSSTDTQYF
- 12 TRBJ2-5 - TRBV11-2 TGTGCCAGCAGCTTAGACGAGGAGACCCAGTACTTC CASSLDEETQYF
- 17 TRBJ2-5 - TRBV5-1 TGCGCCAGCAGCTTGGGAGGTCGGGGACAACTTCAAGAGACCCAGTACTTC CASSLGGRGQLQETQYF
few 19 TRBJ1-5 TRBD1 TRBV7-4 TGTGCCAGCAGCACCCCCCGACAGGGCCAGCGTTATAGCAATCAGCCCCAGCATTTT CASSTPRQGQRYSNQPQHF